The clone carrying this T cell receptor (beta chain) was counted a few times. Its specificity is unknown. It was with a sample-barcoded 5' primer and a J-beta primer mix that a second PCR of roughly 7 to 12 cycles was run. Template switching added a 12-random-nucleotide identifier to every cDNA molecule. Sequencing recovered at least 3 million CDR3-containing paired-end reads from each sample. TCRdb analysed the 5' RACE reads with MiXCR anew, one entry per CDR3 protein. The sample lists approximately 1.5 million distinct CDR3 sequences; around 35% were seen once. This specimen belongs to a study of blood T cells in healthy people across ages. Study observations and caveats: There was a strong correlation between TCR beta diversity and naive T cell percentage.

Trimming removed 0 bases from V and 7 bases from J, with 7 bases in between. The CDR3 spans 13 residues. CDR1 is LGHNA, CDR2 YNFKEQ, per germline. The TCR comes from a woman in her 30s in good health. The material sequenced was blood. V usage is TRBV4-2 and J usage is TRBJ1-5; D not certain. CDR3 region: CASSQEAEQPQHF. DNA for the CDR3: TGTGCCAGCAGCCAAGAGGCAGAACAGCCCCAGCATTTT.